Sequencing of this T cell receptor (beta chain) was carried out in a study of T cell changes during pregnancy in multiple sclerosis. Trimming cost V 1 base and J 9 bases; bases outside gene matches: 9. Germline V gene lookup returns CDR1 SGHTA and CDR2 FQGNSA. This CDR3 is built from 16 residues. Using immunoSEQ multiplex PCR, the repertoire was profiled, and TCRdb retains in-frame clones only, with some absent. The sample includes tens of thousands of clones, 85% to 95% seen only once; the top ten take approximately 0.91%. The receptor's source is a female donor in good health, enrolled as a control in a pregnancy study. This specimen was CD4+ T cells from peripheral blood mononuclear cells, taken in the second trimester of pregnancy. The V and J genes are TRBV7-2 and TRBJ2-1; 10 positions match TRBD2. The CDR3 coding sequence is TGTGCCAGCAGCTTAGGCGGTAGCGGGAGGATAGGTGAGCAGTTCTTC. Its translation is CASSLGGSGRIGEQFF.